This T cell receptor (beta chain) was sequenced during a study of shared clonotypes between healthy human individuals (TCRdb year 2020). Context from the whole study: The cohort comprised a couple of women and a few men aged 18 to 49 years. For each donor, three plates each were used for CD4 naive and CD4 memory, two plates were used for CD8 naive, and one plate was used for CD8 memory. The study deeply sequenced blood TCR repertoires of about 5 healthy adults to estimate repertoire size and the extent of clonotype sharing between individuals. Different laboratories and diverse techniques were used to prepare libraries and sequence TCR repertoires, to increase sequencing depth and limit assay-specific biases. Leukapheresis yielded between about 0.94 and 9.5 billion PBMCs per donor.

What the authors observed across the whole study: Incomplete sequencing was indicated by rarefaction of sorted-subset datasets, despite the large sequencing depth. Sharing across four donors was observed for 4.5% to 6.5% of naive CD4, over 3% of naive CD8, over 2% of memory CD4, and 0.4% of memory CD8 clonotypes. Sampling was restricted to blood, and TCR repertoires in tissues likely differ from the TCR repertoires found in blood. Pairwise subsampling led to the expectation that sequencing depth would affect the degree of clonotype sharing among donors. Estimated clonotype richness was generally larger for naive than for memory subsets. Because the study included only a small number of donors, the genetic and exposure-history diversity represented was limited. Higher generation probabilities were observed for clonotypes shared by all four sorted-subset donors than for non-shared clonotypes.

Only one count was recorded for this clone. What this receptor recognizes is not known. No base quality values were provided; no much bigger clone lies one nucleotide off. CDR1 and CDR2 (LNHDA, SQIVND) derive from the germline V gene (reference sequence). The CDR3 spans 17 residues, from the cysteine through the phenylalanine. Of all the DNA, just the CDR3 is kept, 51 bases in frame from base 1. Trimming leaves V shorter by 5 bases and J shorter by 5 bases, with the junction holding 16 bases beyond the gene matches. The donors were healthy, HIV-negative adults with no recently reported acute infections or vaccinations. All donors were Caucasian adults living in Nashville, Tennessee, USA. CD4+ T cells were enriched through magnetic negative selection, after which naive cells were positively selected on CD45RA and the remaining negative fraction served as the memory subset. Blood was collected by leukapheresis, and PBMCs were isolated by Ficoll-Histopaque density gradient centrifugation and then cryopreserved in liquid nitrogen vapor phase. Purity and quantity of every magnetically sorted T cell population were checked by analytical flow cytometry. Genomic DNA was isolated from every sorted fraction and measured by UV absorbance on a Nanodrop 2000c.

Using the deep immunoSEQ assay, TCR CDR3 regions were amplified from genomic DNA by multiplex PCR. Genomic DNA extracted from each cell subset was distributed evenly over all wells of several immunoSEQ 96-well plates, and each plate served as one replicate. For sorted subsets, about 200 ng genomic DNA, equal to tens of thousands of T cell genomes, was loaded into each replicate PCR. The purified libraries were quantified using a Qubit 3.0 fluorometer, sized with a Bioanalyzer 2100, and then quantified again using the KAPA Library Quantification kit. Each immunoSEQ 96-well plate was sequenced on its own single-read 150-cycle Illumina NextSeq 550 flow cell. The original pipeline was this. Because only junctional sequences without quality scores were contained in the immunoSEQ output, filtering matching that applied to full-length reads could not be performed. Sequences were annotated with PyIR, a Python wrapper for IgBLAST v1.9, and V/J genes and CDR3 were assigned using IMGT germline references. Reads were removed for weak V/J assignments (E-value above 1e-6), missing CDR3, stop codons, out-of-frame junctions, or ambiguous translated residues. V3J clonotypes were defined as sequences sharing an identical inferred V gene, J gene, and CDR3 amino acid sequence. The percentage overlap between two repertoires was calculated by dividing the number of shared unique clonotypes by the size of the smaller repertoire. Three approaches were used to assess repertoire richness: RTK rarefaction, the Chao1 estimator, and Recon v2.1 estimates of unobserved clonotypes. For all TCRbeta clonotypes obtained by the gDNA method from a few donors, generation probabilities were computed with OLGA. Sourced from immuneACCESS, this table was stored by TCRdb with only in-frame sequences that have V and J called. A share of the clones is absent; for the studies checked, an unresolved V gene accounts for under half, and the remainder has no known explanation. D and trimming were read from the DNA, whereas the V and J calls and clone size are those reported in that table. This sample lists 950,000 to 1,200,000 clones; 70% to 85% were detected once. 0.89% of the sample belongs to the ten largest clones.

The sequenced material came from memory CD4+ T cells from PBMCs. Sample cell subset or site, as interpreted from the label and publication: CD45RA-negative fraction. In this chain, TRBV19 is recombined with TRBJ2-5, and TRBD2 aligns with 8 junction nucleotides. The TCR comes from a man in his late teens or twenties in good health. Some clones in this sample may be carry-over from other donors' samples. CDR3 region: CASSPPGTKREPETQYF. The nucleotide sequence reads as follows: TGTGCCAGTAGTCCCCCGGGTACGAAGCGGGAGCCCGAGACCCAGTACTTC.